The sequence of this T cell receptor beta chain was determined in a study of T-cell reconstitution after alpha-beta-depleted transplantation in children. Points from the study as a whole: Recipient T cells and thymic progenitors that survived gave rise to the high TCRbeta diversity observed at day 60 in some patients. Several hundred expanded graft clones reportedly supplied alpha-beta T cells about two months after transplant. Newly produced T cells mostly accounted for T-cell counts and diversity one year post-transplant.

This clonotype was recorded at least ten times. Its cognate antigen is unknown. Preparation of the TCRbeta library used unique molecular identifiers. TCRdb processed the PCR reads anew with MiXCR; each CDR3 protein has one entry. The table lists about 300,000 distinct CDR3 sequences, roughly 8.2% of them singletons, with 9.1% in the top ten. Per germline, CDR1 SGHTA and CDR2 FQGNSA. CDR3 length equals 15 residues. After removal of 5 bases from V and 4 bases from J, the junction contained 3 bases not matched to a gene. The rearrangement joins TRBV7-2 to TRBJ2-1, with 12 positions matching TRBD2. The TCR was taken from a female patient aged 2-10 years who had a stem cell transplant for Fanconi anemia, so the T cells may come from the graft donor. The sequenced sample was peripheral blood, obtained 360 days after TCRalphabeta/CD19-depleted stem cell transplant. This CDR3 reads CASSASGGAYNEQFF. The CDR3 DNA reads as TGTGCCAGCAGCGCTAGCGGGGGGGCTTACAATGAGCAGTTCTTC.